What follows are 27 T cell receptor beta chains derived from one specimen sequenced in a study of control samples from healthy donors and cancer patients. The data were produced by immunoSEQ multiplex PCR, yet TCRdb's version contains in-frame clones alone and is incomplete. The sample holds over 150,000 clones; 96% are singletons and the top ten take approximately 1%. Sequences were obtained from blood. The receptors here all came from a woman younger than 45 in good health.

The chain recombines TRBV3-1 (or the pseudogene TRBV3-2) with TRBJ2-7; 9 bases line up with TRBD1. This CDR3 contains 15 residues. Germline loops: CDR1 LGHDT, CDR2 YNNKEL (reference sequence). The trim removed 4 bases at V and 6 bases at J, leaving 10 bases unmatched. The CDR3 loop is CASSLTGTGLSEQYF. CDR3 in DNA: TGTGCCAGCAGCCTAACCGGGACAGGGTTAAGCGAGCAGTACTTC.

The chain combines TRBV15 with TRBJ2-5; unclear D gene. The germline V gene has CDR1 LNHNV and CDR2 YYDKDF (reference sequence). Trimming left V 0 bases short and J 2 bases short, with 10 bases between. The CDR3 consists of 15 residues. This CDR3 is CATSRDLYSQETQYF. The DNA of the CDR3 is TGTGCCACCAGCAGAGATTTATACAGTCAAGAGACCCAGTACTTC.

This clone was picked up one time. This chain links TRBV6-5 with TRBJ2-7; 10 nucleotides agree with TRBD1. The CDR3 has 15 residues. Germline loops: CDR1 MNHEY, CDR2 SVGAGI. V lost 6 bases and J lost 3; bases outside the gene matches: 8. CDR3 bases: TGTGCCAGCAGATATAGCCGGGACAGGGGCTACGAGCAGTACTTC. Its protein product is CASRYSRDRGYEQYF.

The DNA for the CDR3 is TGTGCCAGCAGCTTAGCGGCCGTGAGCTCTGGAAACACCATATATTTT. It codes for CASSLAAVSSGNTIYF. The chain employs TRBV7-9 and TRBJ1-3; D is undetermined. Germline CDR1 reads SEHNR; CDR2 reads FQNEAQ (reference sequence). The V gene lost 0 bases and the J gene lost 0 bases, with 9 bases spanning the gap. There are 16 residues in the CDR3.

Remarks on this clone: This specimen includes other DNA sequences encoding the same CDR3. The chain links TRBV5-1 to TRBJ2-7; TRBD1 matches 7 bases. Germline lookup yields CDR1 SGHRS and CDR2 YFSETQ. V trimming: 2 bases; J trimming: 3 bases; junction bases outside the gene matches: 5. The CDR3 runs 14 residues. CDR3 region: CASSLRQGGYEQYF. The CDR3 DNA follows: TGCGCCAGCAGCTTAAGACAGGGTGGCTACGAGCAGTACTTC. Together with reference TRBV5-1 and TRBJ2-7, the CDR3 gives the full variable domain: KAGVTQTPRYLIKTRGQQVTLSCSPISGHRSVSWYQQTPGQGLQFLFEYFSETQRNKGNFPGRFSGRQFSNSRSEMNVSTLELGDSALYLCASSLRQGGYEQYFGPGTRLTVT.

The V and J genes are TRBV28 and TRBJ2-7; the match to TRBD2 covers 10 bases. Per the germline V gene, CDR1 is MDHEN and CDR2 is SYDVKM. Trimming at V came to 4 bases and at J to 3 bases, leaving 12 bases not matched to a gene. This CDR3 is built from 17 residues. CDR3: CASSYPLGSGGVYEQYF. In DNA, the CDR3 is TGTGCCAGCAGTTACCCTCTAGGGAGCGGGGGGGTCTACGAGCAGTACTTC.

V is TRBV7-3 and J is TRBJ2-1; the D gene is possibly TRBD2 (5 bases). Trimming removed 4 bases from V and 9 bases from J, with 10 bases in between. Germline values: CDR1 SGHTA, CDR2 FQGTGA. This CDR3 is 12 amino acids long. The CDR3 loop is CASSSVRGEQFF. CDR3 sequence (DNA): TGTGCCAGCAGCTCAGTTCGGGGTGAGCAGTTCTTC.

The chain couples TRBV4-2 to TRBJ2-3; either TRBD1 or TRBD2 may fit D (6 bases each). V lost 0 bases and J 2 bases, leaving 15 bases between the germline ends. CDR1 and CDR2 (germline): LGHNA, YNFKEQ. The CDR3 consists of 17 residues. CDR3: CASSQEGASVYTDTQYF. The CDR3 coding sequence is TGTGCCAGCAGCCAAGAGGGGGCTAGCGTGTACACAGATACGCAGTATTTT.

The rearrangement joins TRBV28 to TRBJ2-7; the D is unclear. V was shortened by 2 bases and J by 5 bases, with 13 bases between the two germline ends. Looked up from germline, CDR1 is MDHEN and CDR2 is SYDVKM. This CDR3 spans 14 amino acids. CDR3 nucleotides: TGTGCCAGCAGTTTAGGGGTAAAGGGCCACGAGCAGTACTTC. It is translated as CASSLGVKGHEQYF.

The table lists this clone with a count of one. V is TRBV28 and J is TRBJ2-7; D gene ambiguous. CDR1 and CDR2 from the germline V gene are MDHEN and SYDVKM. The CDR3 is made up of 11 amino acids. Trimming removed 5 bases from V and 12 bases from J, with 14 bases in between. CDR3 nucleotide sequence: TGTGCCAGCAGTCCACGTCCTATTTTGTACTTC. It specifies CASSPRPILYF.

This clone is categorized as medium-sized (0.01 to 0.1%). This chain links TRBV19 with TRBJ2-7; 7 bases are shared with TRBD2. V shed 2 bases and J 2 bases; nucleotides not matched to a gene: 6. There are 15 residues in the CDR3. CDR1 and CDR2 (germline): LNHDA, SQIVND (reference sequence). The CDR3 reads CASSISSSGAYEQYF. The CDR3, as DNA: TGTGCCAGTAGTATATCGTCCAGCGGGGCCTACGAGCAGTACTTC.

This rearrangement joins TRBV25-1 to TRBJ2-7, with D possibly TRBD2 on 5 matching bases. The CDR3 runs to 11 residues. Germline V gives CDR1 MGHDK, CDR2 SYGVNS. Trimming took 8 bases from V and 7 from J, leaving 12 bases between them. Written as DNA, the CDR3 is TGTGCCAGCGGCTTTCTAGCAGAGCAGTACTTC. Residues: CASGFLAEQYF.

CDR3 nucleotides: TGTGCCAGCAGTTTAGGCGGGACTTACCACTACGAGCAGTACTTC. Its translation is CASSLGGTYHYEQYF. The rearrangement joins TRBV28 to TRBJ2-7, with D possibly TRBD2 on 6 matching bases. Looked up from germline, CDR1 is MDHEN and CDR2 is SYDVKM. V was trimmed by 2 bases and J by 3 bases, leaving 14 bases between them. CDR3 size: 15 residues.

The genes are TRBV10-1 and TRBJ2-2; D remains ambiguous. Per germline, CDR1 WNHNN and CDR2 SYGVQD (reference sequence). The CDR3 has 14 amino acids. Between the trimmed V and J ends, which lost 0 bases and 5 bases, there was a span of 7 bases. CDR3 loop: CASSESVETGELFF. The CDR3 DNA reads as TGCGCCAGCAGTGAGTCGGTCGAAACCGGGGAGCTGTTTTTT.

V usage is TRBV5-1 and J usage is TRBJ1-1; TRBD1 aligns across 8 bases. Germline CDR1 reads SGHRS; CDR2 reads YFSETQ. The ends lost 4 bases at V and 4 bases at J; junction bases unmatched: 9. The CDR3 extends over 15 amino acids. Here the CDR3 DNA reads TGCGCCAGCAGCGGCGCGACAGGGGATCCCACTGAAGCTTTCTTT. Its protein product is CASSGATGDPTEAFF. Full variable domain (outside the CDR3, taken from reference TRBV5-1 and TRBJ1-1): KAGVTQTPRYLIKTRGQQVTLSCSPISGHRSVSWYQQTPGQGLQFLFEYFSETQRNKGNFPGRFSGRQFSNSRSEMNVSTLELGDSALYLCASSGATGDPTEAFFGQGTRLTVV.

CDR3 loop: CASSSRNTGGTEAFF. The DNA of the CDR3 is TGTGCCAGCAGCTCTCGAAACACAGGGGGTACTGAAGCTTTCTTT. The rearrangement links TRBV11-2 to TRBJ1-1; 8 nucleotides match TRBD1. The CDR3 is 15 amino acids. The V and J ends lost 4 bases and 5 bases, in that order; junction bases with no gene match: 9. Germline values: CDR1 SGHAT, CDR2 FQNNGV.

The rearrangement joins TRBV25-1 to TRBJ2-1; D could derive from TRBD1 or TRBD2 (6 bases each). The length of the CDR3 is 15 residues. The V and J ends lost 4 bases and 8 bases respectively, with 18 bases between them. Germline V gene lookup returns CDR1 MGHDK and CDR2 SYGVNS. This chain's CDR3 is CASSVGGSTFHEQFF. The CDR3 DNA sequence: TGTGCCAGCAGTGTAGGGGGGAGTACCTTCCATGAGCAGTTCTTC.

This rearrangement joins TRBV19 to TRBJ2-3, with 10 bases matching TRBD1. V shed 4 bases and J 3 bases; nucleotides not matched to a gene: 4. The CDR3 has 15 amino acids. Germline V gene data show CDR1 as LNHDA and CDR2 as SQIVND (reference sequence). Written as DNA, the CDR3 is TGTGCCAGTAGTACCCGACAGGGGGCGACAGATACGCAGTATTTT. Translation gives CASSTRQGATDTQYF.

V and J are TRBV19 and TRBJ1-2; D remains unclear. The CDR3 length is 15 residues. Germline V gene data show CDR1 as LNHDA and CDR2 as SQIVND (reference sequence). V was trimmed by 6 bases and J by 0 bases, leaving 14 bases between them. CDR3 loop: CASSPSPGANYGYTF. The CDR3 DNA follows: TGTGCCAGTAGCCCTTCGCCAGGCGCTAACTATGGCTACACCTTC.

J is TRBJ1-2 and V is TRBV10-3, with TRBD1 as a possible D gene (5 bases). Germline V gives CDR1 ENHRY, CDR2 SYGVKD. V was clipped by 3 bases and J by 1 base, with 9 bases between them. CDR3 length equals 14 residues. CDR3 sequence reads: CAISEIQVNYGYTF. CDR3 sequence (DNA): TGTGCCATCAGTGAAATACAGGTTAACTATGGCTACACCTTC.

This chain joins TRBV5-1 and TRBJ1-1, with 7 bases aligning to TRBD1. The CDR3 totals 15 residues. V was clipped by 0 bases and J by 0 bases; unmatched bases: 2. Per germline, CDR1 SGHRS and CDR2 YFSETQ. The CDR3 DNA follows: TGCGCCAGCAGCTTGGAAGGGGGCTTGAACACTGAAGCTTTCTTT. Its translation is CASSLEGGLNTEAFF. Full variable domain (missing parts from reference TRBV5-1 and TRBJ1-1): KAGVTQTPRYLIKTRGQQVTLSCSPISGHRSVSWYQQTPGQGLQFLFEYFSETQRNKGNFPGRFSGRQFSNSRSEMNVSTLELGDSALYLCASSLEGGLNTEAFFGQGTRLTVV.

The V and J genes are TRBV12-3 or TRBV12-4 and TRBJ2-4; a weak D match, TRBD2 (6 bases). The V gene lost 6 bases and the J gene lost 6 bases, with 9 bases spanning the gap. This CDR3 is built from 12 residues. Here the CDR3 reads CASRLALNIQYF. As DNA, the CDR3 is TGTGCCAGCAGGCTAGCGTTAAACATTCAGTACTTC.

The sample holds one count of this clone. This sequence joins TRBV4-2 and TRBJ2-5; 14 nucleotides align to TRBD2. Trimming at V came to 4 bases and at J to 4 bases, leaving 5 bases not matched to a gene. In germline, CDR1 is LGHNA, CDR2 YNFKEQ. The CDR3 runs to 16 residues. The CDR3 reads CASSPEGLAGAETQYF. In nucleotides, the CDR3 is TGTGCCAGCAGCCCAGAGGGACTAGCGGGAGCAGAGACCCAGTACTTC.

The chain carries TRBV3-1 (or the pseudogene TRBV3-2) and TRBJ2-2, with 7 bases that match TRBD1. This CDR3 is built from 15 residues. V lost 5 bases and J lost 7; bases outside the gene matches: 10. The germline V gene encodes CDR1 LGHDT and CDR2 YNNKEL (reference sequence). CDR3 amino acids: CASSTTQGVSGELFF. For the CDR3, the DNA is TGTGCCAGCAGCACCACCCAGGGGGTCAGCGGGGAGCTGTTTTTT.

The CDR3 spells CAWTVWVGSEQYF. As DNA, the CDR3 is TGTGCCTGGACTGTTTGGGTTGGGTCCGAGCAGTACTTC. This chain connects TRBV30 to TRBJ2-7; no firm D call. The V end was cut by 4 bases, the J end by 6 bases, with 16 bases between. The CDR3 is 13 residues long. Germline lookup yields CDR1 GTSNPN and CDR2 SVGIG (reference sequence).

The V gene is TRBV10-3, the J gene TRBJ2-3, with 8 bases lining up with TRBD2. After removal of 2 bases from V and 4 bases from J, the junction contained 5 bases not matched to a gene. The germline V gene has CDR1 ENHRY and CDR2 SYGVKD. The CDR3 extends over 15 amino acids. CDR3: CAISEVGRGADTQYF. CDR3 DNA sequence: TGTGCCATCAGTGAGGTCGGGAGGGGAGCAGATACGCAGTATTTT.

CDR3 in amino acids: CASSITGITDTQYF. The CDR3 region has the DNA TGTGCCAGCAGCATAACCGGGATAACAGATACGCAGTATTTT. The rearrangement uses TRBV7-9 and TRBJ2-3, with a tentative D call TRBD2 (5 bases). This CDR3 is 14 amino acids long. V was cut by 5 bases and J by 3 bases, with 12 bases left in between. Per germline, CDR1 SEHNR and CDR2 FQNEAQ (reference sequence).